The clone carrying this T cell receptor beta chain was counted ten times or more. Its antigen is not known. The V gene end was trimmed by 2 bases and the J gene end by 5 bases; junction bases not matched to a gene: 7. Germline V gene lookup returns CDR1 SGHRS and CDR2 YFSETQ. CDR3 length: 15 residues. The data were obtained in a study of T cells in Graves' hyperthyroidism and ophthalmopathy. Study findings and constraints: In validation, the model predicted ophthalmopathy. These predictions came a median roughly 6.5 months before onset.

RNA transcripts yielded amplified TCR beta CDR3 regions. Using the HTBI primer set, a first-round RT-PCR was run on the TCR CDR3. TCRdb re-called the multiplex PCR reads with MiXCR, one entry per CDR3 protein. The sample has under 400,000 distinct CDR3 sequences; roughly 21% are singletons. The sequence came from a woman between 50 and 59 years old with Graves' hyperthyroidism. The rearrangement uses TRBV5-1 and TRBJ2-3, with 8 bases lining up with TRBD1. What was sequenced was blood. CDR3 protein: CASSFQGARGDTQYF. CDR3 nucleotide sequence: TGCGCCAGCAGCTTCCAGGGGGCGCGGGGAGATACGCAGTATTTT.